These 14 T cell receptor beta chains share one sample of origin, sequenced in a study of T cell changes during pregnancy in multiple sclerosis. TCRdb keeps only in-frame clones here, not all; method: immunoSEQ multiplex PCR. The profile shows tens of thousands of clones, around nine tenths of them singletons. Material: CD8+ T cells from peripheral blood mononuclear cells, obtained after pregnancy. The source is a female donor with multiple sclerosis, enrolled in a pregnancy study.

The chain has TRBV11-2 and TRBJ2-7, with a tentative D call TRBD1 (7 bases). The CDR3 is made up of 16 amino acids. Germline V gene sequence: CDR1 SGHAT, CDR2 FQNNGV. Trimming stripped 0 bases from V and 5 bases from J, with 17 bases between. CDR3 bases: TGTGCCAGCAGCTTAGAATTGAGCGGCGGGACAGACGAGCAGTACTTC. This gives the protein CASSLELSGGTDEQYF.

The CDR3, as DNA: TGCGCCAGCAGCCTCTCGTTGGCACAGAACGAAAAACTGTTTTTT. It encodes CASSLSLAQNEKLFF. The rearrangement uses TRBV4-3 and TRBJ1-4; no definite D call. V lost 4 bases to trimming and J lost 8 bases, with 17 bases between them. This CDR3 is 15 amino acids long. Germline V gene sequence: CDR1 LGHNA, CDR2 YSLEER.

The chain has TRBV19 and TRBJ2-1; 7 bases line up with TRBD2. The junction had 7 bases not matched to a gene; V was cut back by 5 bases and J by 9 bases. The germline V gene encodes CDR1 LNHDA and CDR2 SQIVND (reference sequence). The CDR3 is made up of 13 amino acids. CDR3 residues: CASSDLREFEQFF. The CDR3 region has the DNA TGTGCCAGTAGTGATCTGCGGGAGTTTGAGCAGTTCTTC.

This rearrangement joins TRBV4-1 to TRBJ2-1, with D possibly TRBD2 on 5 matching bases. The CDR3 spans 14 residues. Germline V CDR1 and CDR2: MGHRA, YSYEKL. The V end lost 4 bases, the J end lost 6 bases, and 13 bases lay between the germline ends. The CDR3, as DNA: TGCGCCAGCAGCCTAATGGACTTGCCCAATGAGCAGTTCTTC. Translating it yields CASSLMDLPNEQFF.

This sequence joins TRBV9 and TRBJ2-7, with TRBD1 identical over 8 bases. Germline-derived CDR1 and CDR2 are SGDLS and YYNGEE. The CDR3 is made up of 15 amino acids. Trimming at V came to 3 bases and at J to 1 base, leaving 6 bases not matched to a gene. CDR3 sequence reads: CASSASGQGSYEQYF. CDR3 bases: TGTGCCAGCAGCGCGTCAGGACAGGGATCCTACGAGCAGTACTTC.

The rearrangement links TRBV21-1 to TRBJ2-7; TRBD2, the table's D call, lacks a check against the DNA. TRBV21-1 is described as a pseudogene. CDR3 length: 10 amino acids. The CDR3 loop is CAIQLREQYF. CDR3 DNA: TGTGCCATCCAATTGAGGGAGCAGTACTTC.

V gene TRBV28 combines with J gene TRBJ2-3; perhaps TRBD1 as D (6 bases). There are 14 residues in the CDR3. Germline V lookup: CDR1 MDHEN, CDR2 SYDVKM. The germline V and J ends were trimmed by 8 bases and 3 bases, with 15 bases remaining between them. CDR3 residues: CASCWAGVTDTQYF. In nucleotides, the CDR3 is TGTGCCAGCTGTTGGGCAGGGGTTACAGATACGCAGTATTTT.

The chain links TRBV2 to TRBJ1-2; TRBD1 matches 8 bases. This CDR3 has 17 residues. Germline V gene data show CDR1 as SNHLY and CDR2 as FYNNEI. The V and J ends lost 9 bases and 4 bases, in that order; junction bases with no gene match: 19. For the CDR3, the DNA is TGTGCCAGAGAGGGGCCGGGACAGGCAGACGGGGGCTATGGCTACACCTTC. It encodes CAREGPGQADGGYGYTF. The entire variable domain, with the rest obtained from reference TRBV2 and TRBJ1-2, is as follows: EPEVTQTPSHQVTQMGQEVILRCVPISNHLYFYWYRQILGQKVEFLVSFYNNEISEKSEIFDDQFSVERPDGSNFTLKIRSTKLEDSAMYFCAREGPGQADGGYGYTFGSGTRLTVV.

The CDR3 region has the DNA TGCGCCAGCAGCTTGGAAAAAGCCTCGACCGGGTTTGGTGGCGAGCAGTACTTC. This gives the protein CASSLEKASTGFGGEQYF. The chain joins TRBV5-1 to TRBJ2-7; D is ambiguous. Trimming left V 0 bases short and J 6 bases short, with 25 bases between. There are 18 residues in the CDR3. Germline CDR1 and CDR2: SGHRS and YFSETQ.

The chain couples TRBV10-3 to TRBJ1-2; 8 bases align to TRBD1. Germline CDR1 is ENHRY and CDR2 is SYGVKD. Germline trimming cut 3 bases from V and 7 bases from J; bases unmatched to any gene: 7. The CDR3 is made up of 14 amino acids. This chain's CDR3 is CAISDSGGLAGYTF. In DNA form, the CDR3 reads TGTGCCATCAGTGACTCAGGGGGCTTAGCTGGCTACACCTTC.

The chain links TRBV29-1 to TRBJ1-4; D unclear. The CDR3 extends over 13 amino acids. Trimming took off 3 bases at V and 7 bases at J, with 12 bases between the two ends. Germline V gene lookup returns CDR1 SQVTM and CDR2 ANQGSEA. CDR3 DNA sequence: TGCAGCGTTGAGGGCGGAGAGGGTGAAAAACTGTTTTTT. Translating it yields CSVEGGEGEKLFF.

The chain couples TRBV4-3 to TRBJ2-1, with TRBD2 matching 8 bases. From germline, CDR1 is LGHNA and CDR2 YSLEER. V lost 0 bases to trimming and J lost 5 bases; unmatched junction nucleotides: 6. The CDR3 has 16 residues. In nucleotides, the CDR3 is TGCGCCAGCAGCCAAGATCACGCGGGAGGACACAATGAGCAGTTCTTC. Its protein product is CASSQDHAGGHNEQFF.

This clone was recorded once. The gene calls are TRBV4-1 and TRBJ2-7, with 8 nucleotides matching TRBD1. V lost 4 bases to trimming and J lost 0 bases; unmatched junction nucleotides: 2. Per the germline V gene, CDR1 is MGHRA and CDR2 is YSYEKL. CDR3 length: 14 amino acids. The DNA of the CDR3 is TGCGCCAGCAGCCCGGGACAGGTCTCCTACGAGCAGTACTTC. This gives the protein CASSPGQVSYEQYF.

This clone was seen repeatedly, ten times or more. CDR3: CASSDAAGSDTQYF. The CDR3 bases are TGTGCCAGCAGTGACGCAGCGGGCTCAGATACGCAGTATTTT. The chain is built from TRBV6-4 and TRBJ2-3, with a tentative D call TRBD2 (6 bases). The CDR3 runs 14 residues. CDR1 is MRHNA and CDR2 is SNTAGT in the germline V gene. V was trimmed by 2 bases and J by 4 bases, leaving 10 bases between them.